This T cell receptor (beta chain) was recorded in a study of naive and memory T cell subsets. Broader study findings: Especially in CD8 cells, naive repertoires contained a few larger clonotypes, possibly CD45RA-re-expressing memory cells. Diversity fell and Gini index rose from naive through CM, EM, EMRA.

The beta constant-region primer was an equimolar mix of two oligonucleotides covering TRBC1 and TRBC2. Four rounds of PCR amplified the ligated cDNA using nested alpha and beta constant-region primers plus SP2. TCRdb re-derived calls from the UMI-ligation and nested PCR reads in MiXCR, one entry per CDR3 protein. The sample lists around 140,000 distinct CDR3 sequences, approximately 24% occurring once. Details on this clonotype: The antigen is undetermined.

After CD4 positive bead selection, the CD4-negative fraction gave CD8 T cells. Four subsets defined by CD45RA and CD27 were sorted after CD3, CD4, CD8 and live/dead staining. This CDR3 comprises 17 residues. Trimming removed 5 bases at V and 5 bases at J, with 22 bases between. The genes are TRBV12-3 or TRBV12-4 and TRBJ2-1; no reliable D call. The receptor comes from a human donor in good health. Source material: naive CD4+ T cells from blood. The CDR3 is CASSHETGAPGDNEQFF. CDR3 DNA sequence: TGTGCCAGCAGTCACGAAACTGGAGCACCTGGAGACAATGAGCAGTTCTTC.